In this sample, the clone carrying this T cell receptor (beta chain) turned up a few times. The antigen remains unidentified. This sample is drawn from a study of Graves' ophthalmopathy and Graves' hyperthyroidism. About the study: Peripheral blood was gathered at first diagnosis, ahead of any treatment whatsoever.

Beta-chain TCR CDR3 regions were amplified from RNA transcripts. Investigators did first-round RT-PCR with HTBI primers, then second-round multiplex PCR. TCRdb analysed the multiplex PCR reads with MiXCR anew, one entry per CDR3 protein. The sample yields 210,000 or so distinct CDR3 sequences, under 30% seen once. Points from the study as a whole: Most clonotypes expanded in thyroid above 0.001 frequency were present in blood too.

CDR1 is MNHNS and CDR2 is SASEGT in the germline V gene. The CDR3 runs 16 residues. Trimming removed 7 bases at V and 8 bases at J, with 24 bases between. Every ophthalmopathy donor presented moderate-to-severe activity, CAS ≥3, NOSPECS ≥4 and duration under 3 months. Clinical symptoms, serum thyroxine, TRAb, thyroid ultrasound and orbital computed tomography formed the basis of diagnosis. Input material: peripheral blood. This clonotype was sampled from a man over 45 with Graves' ophthalmopathy. The chain has TRBV6-1 and TRBJ1-5; D is uncertain. The CDR3 reads CASTEGPGVSPEPQHF. The DNA of the CDR3 is TGTGCCAGCACCGAAGGACCAGGCGTCTCTCCTGAGCCCCAGCATTTT.